These 29 T cell receptor beta chains were all obtained from the same sample, sequenced in a study of T cells in Graves' hyperthyroidism and ophthalmopathy. Amplified regions were TCR beta CDR3 sequences from RNA transcripts. A first-round RT-PCR of the TCR CDR3 used the HTBI primer set. From the multiplex PCR reads, TCRdb called clonotypes with MiXCR, one entry per CDR3 protein. Counted here are fewer than 250,000 distinct CDR3 sequences, roughly 17% occurring once; the ten biggest clones make up around 50%. The sequencing input was blood. The receptors originated from a man aged 45-65 years with Graves' hyperthyroidism.

J is TRBJ2-3 and V is TRBV28; 7 bases are shared with TRBD2. Germline trimming cut 11 bases from V and 10 bases from J; bases unmatched to any gene: 24. The CDR3 loop spans 16 amino acids. From germline, CDR1 is MDHEN and CDR2 SYDVKM. The CDR3 is CALSRGVGVFGVAQYF. The CDR3 coding sequence is TGTGCCCTCAGCCGGGGGGTGGGGGTATTCGGCGTGGCGCAGTATTTT.

This clonotype was detected ten times or more. The chain carries TRBV10-3 and TRBJ2-7; D is ambiguous. Deletions cut 3 bases from V and 0 bases from J, with 3 bases between. Germline CDR1 reads ENHRY; CDR2 reads SYGVKD. This CDR3 has 12 residues. This chain's CDR3 is CAISDNSYEQYF. CDR3 nucleotides: TGTGCCATCAGTGACAACTCCTACGAGCAGTACTTC.

The chain couples TRBV28 to TRBJ1-2, with 10 bases fitting TRBD1. V shed 3 bases, J shed 1 base, and the junction held 5 bases outside the gene matches. The CDR3 extends over 16 amino acids. The germline V gene encodes CDR1 MDHEN and CDR2 SYDVKM. This CDR3 reads CASSLRTGGGNYGYTF. CDR3 sequence (DNA): TGTGCCAGCAGTTTGCGGACAGGGGGAGGTAACTATGGCTACACCTTC.

This clonotype came up many times. The V call is TRBV2, the J call TRBJ2-3, with 7 bases that match TRBD1. This CDR3 region has 16 residues. The junction had 9 bases not matched to a gene; V was cut back by 4 bases and J by 2 bases. Germline V gene lookup returns CDR1 SNHLY and CDR2 FYNNEI. The CDR3 sequence is CASSATRGSPTDTQYF. The CDR3 region has the DNA TGTGCCAGCAGTGCCACCAGGGGGTCCCCCACAGATACGCAGTATTTT.

This clonotype was detected many times. The chain recombines TRBV5-1 with TRBJ2-7, with D perhaps TRBD2 (5 bases). This CDR3 has 15 amino acids. In germline, CDR1 is SGHRS, CDR2 YFSETQ. Trimming removed 4 bases at V and 0 bases at J, with 14 bases between. The CDR3 sequence is CASSPSPGSSYEQYF. CDR3 in DNA: TGCGCCAGCAGCCCCTCACCGGGAAGCTCCTACGAGCAGTACTTC.

This clonotype showed up many times. The chain combines TRBV2 with TRBJ1-1, with a possible D match to TRBD1 (6 bases). Trimming took off 2 bases at V and 4 bases at J, with 14 bases between the two ends. This CDR3 spans 15 amino acids. Germline CDR1 SNHLY, CDR2 FYNNEI. CDR3 amino acids: CASSELGGVGTEAFF. The CDR3 nucleotides are TGTGCCAGCAGTGAACTGGGGGGCGTGGGCACTGAAGCTTTCTTT.

This rearrangement joins TRBV28 to TRBJ2-6, with D perhaps TRBD2 (6 bases). The CDR3 spans 17 residues. Trimming took off 8 bases at V and 0 bases at J, with 17 bases between the two ends. The germline gives CDR1 MDHEN, CDR2 SYDVKM. CDR3 coding DNA: TGTGCCAGCTCGTTTACGGGGAGGCTCTCTGGGGCCAACGTCCTGACTTTC. Translation: CASSFTGRLSGANVLTF.

The V and J genes are TRBV24-1 and TRBJ2-2, with 8 bases that match TRBD1. The germline CDR1 and CDR2 sequences are KGHDR and SFDVKD. The CDR3 covers 16 residues. Trimming took 4 bases from V and 5 from J; bases not matched to a gene: 8. This chain's CDR3 is CATSDAGQGTTGELFF. The CDR3 DNA is TGTGCCACCAGTGACGCTGGACAGGGTACGACCGGGGAGCTGTTTTTT.

Details on this clonotype: This may be a read error, as it is one base from a much larger clone. The chain carries TRBV5-1 and TRBJ2-3; either TRBD1 or TRBD2 may supply D (5 bases each). Germline CDR1 SGHRS, CDR2 YFSETQ. CDR3 length: 18 amino acids. Trimming shortened V by 4 bases and J by 4 bases, and 25 bases separated the two germline ends. In DNA, the CDR3 is TGCGCCAGCAGCCGAGGCCCTGCAGGGTTTGGGCGGGCAGATACGCAGTATTTT. Its protein product is CASSRGPAGFGRADTQYF.

This clonotype was picked up many times. The V and J genes are TRBV28 and TRBJ1-5, with D unresolved. V was clipped by 2 bases and J by 7 bases, with 9 bases between them. The CDR3 is 13 amino acids. Germline loops: CDR1 MDHEN, CDR2 SYDVKM. The CDR3 nucleotides are TGTGCCAGCAGTTTACCTCACGGGCAGCCCCAGCATTTT. Its protein product is CASSLPHGQPQHF.

This clonotype was picked up many times. The genes are TRBV5-1 and TRBJ2-7; D gene unclear. Germline-derived CDR1 and CDR2 are SGHRS and YFSETQ. Trimming left V 0 bases short and J 3 bases short, with 19 bases between. The CDR3 totals 17 residues. Here the CDR3 DNA reads TGCGCCAGCAGCTTGGGGGTACTCAGTAGTGTTATCTACGAGCAGTACTTC. Its protein product is CASSLGVLSSVIYEQYF.

The table lists this clonotype with many counts. The V gene is TRBV27, the J gene TRBJ2-7; 9 bases match TRBD2. Per the germline V gene, CDR1 is MNHEY and CDR2 is SMNVEV (reference sequence). The CDR3 runs to 15 residues. With V trimmed by 2 bases and J by 2 bases, 4 bases remained unmatched. CDR3 in amino acids: CASSLGAGGPYEQYF. The CDR3 region has the DNA TGTGCCAGCAGTTTAGGGGCGGGAGGGCCCTACGAGCAGTACTTC.

In its sample, this clonotype was seen many times. The V gene is TRBV5-1, the J gene TRBJ2-1; 8 bases are shared with TRBD1. V was clipped by 4 bases and J by 5 bases; unmatched bases: 5. Germline V lookup: CDR1 SGHRS, CDR2 YFSETQ. This CDR3 region has 14 residues. CDR3 coding DNA: TGCGCCAGCAGCGGGCAGGGGGCAAACAATGAGCAGTTCTTC. Protein sequence: CASSGQGANNEQFF.

This clonotype was recorded many times. The V and J genes are TRBV7-2 and TRBJ2-3; no firm D call. Germline V gives CDR1 SGHTA, CDR2 FQGNSA. V lost 5 bases, J lost 2 bases, and 11 bases lay in between. The CDR3 contains 14 residues. In DNA, the CDR3 is TGTGCCAGCAGCCCGGGTCGTTCCACAGATACGCAGTATTTT. Its protein is CASSPGRSTDTQYF.

Only a few counts were recorded for this clonotype. The chain carries TRBV2 and TRBJ2-1; D is undetermined. CDR1 and CDR2 from the germline V gene are SNHLY and FYNNEI. Trimming pared 0 bases from V and 10 bases from J, leaving 10 bases between. This CDR3 has 13 amino acids. CDR3 sequence: CASSEARVREQFF. DNA for the CDR3: TGTGCCAGCAGTGAAGCCCGGGTCAGGGAGCAGTTCTTC.

With regard to this clonotype: A read error may be the cause here, since a much bigger clone is one base away. V gene TRBV11-2 combines with J gene TRBJ1-2, with D possibly being TRBD1 (6 bases). CDR3 size: 14 residues. Per germline, CDR1 SGHAT and CDR2 FQNNGV. The CDR3 loop reads CASSSGQLWNGYAF. CDR3 nucleotides: TGTGCCAGCAGTTCCGGACAGTTGTGGAATGGCTACGCCTTC.

In this sample, this clonotype turned up many times. This sequence joins TRBV27 and TRBJ2-7, with 13 bases lining up with TRBD2. The germline V gene encodes CDR1 MNHEY and CDR2 SMNVEV (reference sequence). The CDR3 is 16 amino acids. The V gene end was trimmed by 5 bases and the J gene end by 0 bases; junction bases not matched to a gene: 4. The CDR3 nucleotides are TGTGCCAGCAGTCCCGGGACTAGCGGGACCTCCTACGAGCAGTACTTC. Protein sequence: CASSPGTSGTSYEQYF.

This clonotype has at least ten counts. The chain carries TRBV20-1 and TRBJ2-1, with D possibly matching TRBD1 (5 bases). Germline-derived CDR1 and CDR2 are DFQATT and SNEGSKA (reference sequence). This CDR3 is 14 amino acids long. With 0 bases removed from V and 9 bases from J, the gap between germline ends came to 15 bases. The CDR3 reads CSAREDTSLGEQFF. The CDR3 nucleotides read TGCAGTGCTAGAGAGGACACCTCGTTGGGTGAGCAGTTCTTC.

The chain has TRBV7-2 and TRBJ2-3; a possible D gene is TRBD2 (6 bases). V lost 3 bases, J lost 7 bases, and 14 bases lay in between. Germline assignment: CDR1 SGHTA and CDR2 FQGNSA. There are 14 residues in the CDR3. The DNA of the CDR3 is TGTGCCAGCAGCTTGGGGGGAGGTACATATACGCAGTATTTT. As protein: CASSLGGGTYTQYF.

This clonotype was counted ten times or more. The chain recombines TRBV7-9 with TRBJ2-7, with D tentatively TRBD1 (5 bases). Trimming cost V 5 bases and J 0 bases, with 11 bases left between them. Germline V lookup: CDR1 SEHNR, CDR2 FQNEAQ (reference sequence). The CDR3 is made up of 14 amino acids. CDR3 DNA: TGTGCCAGCAGCCAAGACAGCCTCTCCTACGAGCAGTACTTC. It yields the protein CASSQDSLSYEQYF.

The sample holds a few counts of this clonotype. V usage is TRBV28 and J usage is TRBJ1-2; D unresolved. This CDR3 is built from 13 residues. Trimming cost V 5 bases and J 8 bases, with 15 bases left between them. Per the germline V gene, CDR1 is MDHEN and CDR2 is SYDVKM. The CDR3 spells CASSPPGGRGYTF. The DNA for the CDR3 is TGTGCCAGCAGTCCCCCAGGAGGGCGCGGCTACACCTTC.

The chain employs TRBV6-1 and TRBJ2-7, with 9 bases matching TRBD1. CDR3 size: 14 residues. Germline CDR1 is MNHNS and CDR2 is SASEGT. V shed 6 bases, J shed 2 bases, and the junction held 5 bases outside the gene matches. The CDR3: CASRIRDRAYEQYF. CDR3 nucleotides: TGTGCCAGCAGGATCCGGGACAGGGCCTACGAGCAGTACTTC.

This clonotype was seen ten or more times. V usage is TRBV6-1 and J usage is TRBJ2-1, with 7 bases fitting TRBD1. The CDR3 runs 13 residues. From germline, CDR1 is MNHNS and CDR2 SASEGT. Germline trimming cut 4 bases from V and 7 bases from J; bases unmatched to any gene: 4. The CDR3 region is CASSGQGENEQFF. The CDR3 DNA reads as TGTGCCAGCAGTGGACAGGGTGAGAATGAGCAGTTCTTC.

Concerning this clonotype: A much more abundant neighbour one base away suggests this may be a read error. The V gene is TRBV20-1, the J gene TRBJ2-3; 8 nucleotides match TRBD2. Germline CDR1 DFQATT, CDR2 SNEGSKA (reference sequence). The CDR3 has 15 residues. The V gene end was trimmed by 0 bases and the J gene end by 2 bases; junction bases not matched to a gene: 4. CDR3 sequence reads: CSARDLAGLTDTQYF. The CDR3 DNA reads TGCAGTGCTAGAGATCTAGCGGGTCTCACAGATACGCAGTATTTT.

This clonotype showed up many times. The CDR3 bases are TGTGCCAGCAGCCCCTGGAGGGGGAGTACTGAAGCTTTCTTT. Translation gives CASSPWRGSTEAFF. The chain employs TRBV11-2 and TRBJ1-1; tentative D call: TRBD1 (6 bases). The CDR3 sequence is 14 residues long. Trimming pared 5 bases from V and 5 bases from J, leaving 15 bases between. Germline V lookup: CDR1 SGHAT, CDR2 FQNNGV.

This clonotype was seen at least ten times. This sequence joins TRBV28 and TRBJ1-1; TRBD1 matches at 8 bases. Looked up from germline, CDR1 is MDHEN and CDR2 is SYDVKM. The V gene end was trimmed by 2 bases and the J gene end by 6 bases; junction bases not matched to a gene: 17. This CDR3 spans 18 amino acids. CDR3 bases: TGTGCCAGCAGTTTAGCTGACAGGGGTGGGGGTCAAGGTGCTGAAGCTTTCTTT. It is translated as CASSLADRGGGQGAEAFF.

The V gene is TRBV12-3 or TRBV12-4, the J gene TRBJ2-2; the match to TRBD1 covers 9 bases. The CDR3 extends over 19 amino acids. With 4 bases clipped from V and 7 bases from J, the junction kept 19 bases outside the gene matches. CDR3 loop: CASSSIPSDRGAANGELFF. CDR3 nucleotide sequence: TGTGCCAGCAGTTCGATCCCCTCGGACAGGGGCGCTGCGAACGGGGAGCTGTTTTTT.

This clonotype has a handful of counts. The chain employs TRBV4-1 and TRBJ2-1; possibly TRBD2 for D (5 bases). CDR3 length: 16 amino acids. V gave up 4 bases and J gave up 3 bases, with 16 bases separating them. Germline-derived CDR1 and CDR2 are MGHRA and YSYEKL. CDR3 residues: CASSPGGGSNYNEQFF. The CDR3 nucleotides are TGCGCCAGCAGCCCTGGAGGTGGGAGTAACTACAATGAGCAGTTCTTC.

In its sample, this clonotype was seen many times. This sequence joins TRBV20-1 and TRBJ2-7; 10 bases align to TRBD2. The J segment lost 3 bases and the V segment lost 3 bases, leaving 2 bases of the junction unmatched. The CDR3 is made up of 13 amino acids. Germline V CDR1 and CDR2: DFQATT, SNEGSKA (reference sequence). The CDR3 loop is CSARRTSGYEQYF. The CDR3 coding sequence is TGCAGTGCTAGGAGGACTAGCGGCTACGAGCAGTACTTC.